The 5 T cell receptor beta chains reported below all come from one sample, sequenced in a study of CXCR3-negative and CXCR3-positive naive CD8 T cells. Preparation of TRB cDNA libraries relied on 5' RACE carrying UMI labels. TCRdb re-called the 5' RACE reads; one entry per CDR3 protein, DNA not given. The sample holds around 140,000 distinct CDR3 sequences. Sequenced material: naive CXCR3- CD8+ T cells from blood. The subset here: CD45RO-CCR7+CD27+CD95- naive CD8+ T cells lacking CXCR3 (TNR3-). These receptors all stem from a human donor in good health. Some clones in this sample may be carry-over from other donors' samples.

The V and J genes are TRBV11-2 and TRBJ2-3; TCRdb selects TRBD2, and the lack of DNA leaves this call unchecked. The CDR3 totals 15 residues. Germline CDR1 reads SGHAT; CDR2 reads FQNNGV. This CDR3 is CASREAGDNTDTQYF.

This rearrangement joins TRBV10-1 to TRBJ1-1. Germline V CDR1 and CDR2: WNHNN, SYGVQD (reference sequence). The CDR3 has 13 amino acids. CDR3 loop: CASSEGRNTEAFF.

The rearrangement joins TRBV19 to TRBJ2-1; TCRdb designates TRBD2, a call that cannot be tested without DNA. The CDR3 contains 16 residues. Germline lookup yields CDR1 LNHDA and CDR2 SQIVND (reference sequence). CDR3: CATPPFGLAGDNEQFF.

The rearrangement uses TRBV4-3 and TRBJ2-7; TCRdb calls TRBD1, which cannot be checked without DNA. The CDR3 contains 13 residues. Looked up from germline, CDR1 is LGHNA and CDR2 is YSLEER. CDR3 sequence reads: CASSGGTGYEQYF.

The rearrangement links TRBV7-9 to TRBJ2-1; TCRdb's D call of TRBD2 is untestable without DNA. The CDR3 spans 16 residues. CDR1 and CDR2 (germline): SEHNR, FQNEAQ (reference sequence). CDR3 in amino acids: CASSSSGGLTYNEQFF.